The rows below give T cell receptor beta chains drawn from one sample of a study of blood T cell repertoires in COVID-19. The protocol was immunoSEQ multiplex PCR, while the TCRdb copy is restricted to in-frame clones and leaves out a portion. The data hold about 190,000 clones, with around nine tenths observed a single time. The source material was peripheral blood. The receptors come from a human donor in a cohort sampled during active COVID-19. CDR3s include the opening cysteine and the closing phenylalanine or tryptophan. Fields, in order: clone size, J gene, V gene, D gene, CDR3 length, CDR3 DNA, CDR3 protein. The D gene is left open where the match is weak. Rows may omit the clone size; those that give it use once, few, many or a size class.

clone size: few; J gene: TRBJ2-2; V gene: TRBV7-6; D gene: TRBD1; CDR3 length: 14; CDR3 DNA: TGTGCCAGCAGCGAGGGACAGGGTGGCGGGGAGCTGTTTTTT; CDR3 protein: CASSEGQGGGELFF
clone size: NA; J gene: TRBJ2-2; V gene: TRBV6-4; D gene: TRBD2; CDR3 length: 15; CDR3 DNA: TGTGCCAGCAGTGAAGCAGCGGGGTACACCGGGGAGCTGTTTTTT; CDR3 protein: CASSEAAGYTGELFF
clone size: NA; J gene: TRBJ2-5; V gene: TRBV2; D gene: NA; CDR3 length: 14; CDR3 DNA: TGTGCCAGCAGTGAGTCAGGGTTGGGAGAGACCCAGTACTTC; CDR3 protein: CASSESGLGETQYF
clone size: NA; J gene: TRBJ2-5; V gene: TRBV19; D gene: TRBD1; CDR3 length: 15; CDR3 DNA: TGTGCCAGTAGCCCCAGGGGGCGTGTTACAGAGACCCAGTACTTC; CDR3 protein: CASSPRGRVTETQYF
clone size: NA; J gene: TRBJ2-7; V gene: TRBV2; D gene: TRBD2; CDR3 length: 13; CDR3 DNA: TGTGCCAGCGAGATCGGGGGGTCCTACGAGCAGTACTTC; CDR3 protein: CASEIGGSYEQYF
clone size: NA; J gene: TRBJ1-1; V gene: TRBV15; D gene: NA; CDR3 length: 14; CDR3 DNA: TGTGCCACCAGCAGAGATTACGGGAACACTGAAGCTTTCTTT; CDR3 protein: CATSRDYGNTEAFF
clone size: NA; J gene: TRBJ2-7; V gene: TRBV30; D gene: TRBD1; CDR3 length: 14; CDR3 DNA: TGTGCCTGGAGTTCTCCGGGACAGACGGGCGAGCAGTACTTC; CDR3 protein: CAWSSPGQTGEQYF
clone size: NA; J gene: TRBJ2-2; V gene: TRBV27; D gene: NA; CDR3 length: 13; CDR3 DNA: TGTGCCAGCAAGGGTGACTATACCGGGGAGCTGTTTTTT; CDR3 protein: CASKGDYTGELFF
clone size: NA; J gene: TRBJ2-7; V gene: TRBV6-2/TRBV6-3; D gene: NA; CDR3 length: 14; CDR3 DNA: TGTGCCAGCAGTTCCCCTTGGTCAGTTTACGAGCAGTACTTC; CDR3 protein: CASSSPWSVYEQYF
clone size: NA; J gene: TRBJ1-1; V gene: TRBV14; D gene: TRBD1; CDR3 length: 17; CDR3 DNA: TGTGCCAGCAGCCAAGTGCGGGACAGGTGGCCTATCACTGAAGCTTTCTTT; CDR3 protein: CASSQVRDRWPITEAFF
clone size: NA; J gene: TRBJ2-3; V gene: TRBV5-4; D gene: NA; CDR3 length: 16; CDR3 DNA: TGTGCCAGCAGCGGTTGGCGGGACCTAGGCACAGATACGCAGTATTTT; CDR3 protein: CASSGWRDLGTDTQYF
clone size: once; J gene: TRBJ1-2; V gene: TRBV3-1/TRBV3-2; D gene: TRBD1; CDR3 length: 15; CDR3 DNA: TGTGCCAGCAGCCAAGAACGCGGCAGGGGGCATGGCTACACCTTC; CDR3 protein: CASSQERGRGHGYTF
clone size: NA; J gene: TRBJ2-1; V gene: TRBV11-2; D gene: NA; CDR3 length: 13; CDR3 DNA: TGTGCCAGCAGCTTAGACCAATACAATGAGCAGTTCTTC; CDR3 protein: CASSLDQYNEQFF
clone size: NA; J gene: TRBJ1-5; V gene: TRBV23-1; D gene: TRBD1; CDR3 length: 20; CDR3 DNA: TGCGCCAGCAGTCAATGGGCACCGGGACAGGGACGGGATAGCAATCAGCCCCAGCATTTT; CDR3 protein: CASSQWAPGQGRDSNQPQHF
clone size: NA; J gene: TRBJ2-5; V gene: TRBV20-1; D gene: TRBD2; CDR3 length: 12; CDR3 DNA: TGCAGTGCTAGTAGAGCGGGGCAGACCCAGTACTTC; CDR3 protein: CSASRAGQTQYF
clone size: few; J gene: TRBJ2-5; V gene: TRBV5-1; D gene: TRBD2; CDR3 length: 15; CDR3 DNA: TGCGCCAGCAGCTTGGTTGCGGGGGGACAAGAGACCCAGTACTTC; CDR3 protein: CASSLVAGGQETQYF
clone size: NA; J gene: TRBJ1-1; V gene: TRBV27; D gene: NA; CDR3 length: 16; CDR3 DNA: TGTGCCAGCAGCTCCACCGGTACGCTACAGGGCACTGAAGCTTTCTTT; CDR3 protein: CASSSTGTLQGTEAFF
clone size: once; J gene: TRBJ2-2; V gene: TRBV7-2; D gene: TRBD2; CDR3 length: 16; CDR3 DNA: TGTGCCAGCAGCTTAAGGAGCGGGACGAACACCGGGGAGCTGTTTTTT; CDR3 protein: CASSLRSGTNTGELFF
clone size: NA; J gene: TRBJ1-1; V gene: TRBV7-6; D gene: NA; CDR3 length: 15; CDR3 DNA: TGTGCCAGCAGCTGGATGACGGGGGTAGCCACTGAAGCTTTCTTT; CDR3 protein: CASSWMTGVATEAFF
clone size: NA; J gene: TRBJ2-3; V gene: TRBV11-3; D gene: TRBD2; CDR3 length: 17; CDR3 DNA: TGTGCCAGCAGCCCCGGACTAGCGGGGGGGCAGGCAGATACGCAGTATTTT; CDR3 protein: CASSPGLAGGQADTQYF
clone size: NA; J gene: TRBJ2-7; V gene: TRBV5-1; D gene: NA; CDR3 length: 14; CDR3 DNA: TGCGCCAGCAGCTTGGGACAGGCCTCGTACGAGCAGTACTTC; CDR3 protein: CASSLGQASYEQYF
clone size: NA; J gene: TRBJ2-2; V gene: TRBV19; D gene: TRBD2; CDR3 length: 15; CDR3 DNA: TGTGCCAGTGGGCCGGGACTAGTTAACACCGGGGAGCTGTTTTTT; CDR3 protein: CASGPGLVNTGELFF
clone size: NA; J gene: TRBJ2-7; V gene: TRBV10-3; D gene: TRBD2; CDR3 length: 14; CDR3 DNA: TGTGCCATCAGTGGGGCTAGCGGGACCTACGAGCAGTACTTC; CDR3 protein: CAISGASGTYEQYF
clone size: few; J gene: TRBJ1-4; V gene: TRBV7-2; D gene: TRBD1; CDR3 length: 15; CDR3 DNA: TGTGCCAGCAGCCCAGGACAGGGGGCTAACGAAAAACTGTTTTTT; CDR3 protein: CASSPGQGANEKLFF
clone size: NA; J gene: TRBJ2-3; V gene: TRBV11-2; D gene: TRBD2; CDR3 length: 16; CDR3 DNA: TGTGCCAGCAGCTTGATGTCTAGCGGGGGCACAGATACGCAGTATTTT; CDR3 protein: CASSLMSSGGTDTQYF
clone size: NA; J gene: TRBJ2-7; V gene: TRBV20-1; D gene: NA; CDR3 length: 11; CDR3 DNA: TGCAGTGCTAGAGACCCCAACGAGCAGTACTTC; CDR3 protein: CSARDPNEQYF
clone size: NA; J gene: TRBJ2-7; V gene: TRBV28; D gene: TRBD1; CDR3 length: 15; CDR3 DNA: TGTGCCAGCAGGGACGGGACAGGGGGCCCCTACGAGCAGTACTTC; CDR3 protein: CASRDGTGGPYEQYF
clone size: once; J gene: TRBJ1-4; V gene: TRBV28; D gene: NA; CDR3 length: 13; CDR3 DNA: TGTGCCAGCAGTTTGGCAGGGAATGAAAAACTGTTTTTT; CDR3 protein: CASSLAGNEKLFF